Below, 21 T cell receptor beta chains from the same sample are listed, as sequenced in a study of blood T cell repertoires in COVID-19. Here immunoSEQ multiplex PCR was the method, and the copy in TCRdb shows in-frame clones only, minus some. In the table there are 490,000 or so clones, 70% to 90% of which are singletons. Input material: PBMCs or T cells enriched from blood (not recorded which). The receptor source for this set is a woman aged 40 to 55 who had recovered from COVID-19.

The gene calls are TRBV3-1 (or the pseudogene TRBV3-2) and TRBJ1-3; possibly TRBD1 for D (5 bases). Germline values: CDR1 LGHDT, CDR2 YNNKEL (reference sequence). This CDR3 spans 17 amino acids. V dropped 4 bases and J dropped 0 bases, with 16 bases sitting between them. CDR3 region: CASSPTDIGYSGNTIYF. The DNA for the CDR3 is TGTGCCAGCAGCCCGACAGACATCGGCTACTCTGGAAACACCATATATTTT.

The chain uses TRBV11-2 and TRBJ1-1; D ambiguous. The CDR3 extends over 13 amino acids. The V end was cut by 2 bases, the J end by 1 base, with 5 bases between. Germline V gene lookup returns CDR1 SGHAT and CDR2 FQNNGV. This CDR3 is CASSLTENTEAFF. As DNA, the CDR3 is TGTGCCAGCAGCTTAACAGAGAACACTGAAGCTTTCTTT.

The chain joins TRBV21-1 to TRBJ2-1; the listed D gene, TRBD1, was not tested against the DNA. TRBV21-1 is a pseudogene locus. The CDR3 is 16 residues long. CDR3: CASSKATGHQGDEQFF. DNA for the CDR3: TGTGCCAGCAGCAAAGCGACGGGACACCAAGGCGATGAGCAGTTCTTC.

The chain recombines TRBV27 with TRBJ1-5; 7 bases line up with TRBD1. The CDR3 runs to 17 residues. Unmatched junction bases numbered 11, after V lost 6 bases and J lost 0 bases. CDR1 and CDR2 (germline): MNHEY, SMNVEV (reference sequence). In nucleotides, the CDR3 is TGTGCCAGCAGGACCTTCGGGACAGAAGTTAGCAATCAGCCCCAGCATTTT. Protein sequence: CASRTFGTEVSNQPQHF.

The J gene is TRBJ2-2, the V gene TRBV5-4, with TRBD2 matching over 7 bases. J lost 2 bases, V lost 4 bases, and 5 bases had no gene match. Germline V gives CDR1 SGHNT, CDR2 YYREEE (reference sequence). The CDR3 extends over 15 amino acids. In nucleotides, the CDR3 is TGTGCCAGCAGCCCAGCGGGACTTAACACCGGGGAGCTGTTTTTT. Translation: CASSPAGLNTGELFF. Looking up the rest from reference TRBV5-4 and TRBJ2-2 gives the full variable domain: ETGVTQSPTHLIKTRGQQVTLRCSSQSGHNTVSWYQQALGQGPQFIFQYYREEENGRGNFPPRFSGLQFPNYSSELNVNALELDDSALYLCASSPAGLNTGELFFGEGSRLTVL.

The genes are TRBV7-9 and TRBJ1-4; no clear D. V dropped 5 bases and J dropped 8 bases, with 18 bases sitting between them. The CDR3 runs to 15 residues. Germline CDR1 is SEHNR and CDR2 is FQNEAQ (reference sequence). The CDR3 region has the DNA TGTGCCAGCAGCATACCACCACCTAGCCAAGAAAAACTGTTTTTT. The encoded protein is CASSIPPPSQEKLFF.

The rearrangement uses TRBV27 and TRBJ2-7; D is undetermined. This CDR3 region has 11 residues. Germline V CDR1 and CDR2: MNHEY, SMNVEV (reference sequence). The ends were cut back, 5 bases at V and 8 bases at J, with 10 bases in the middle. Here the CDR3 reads CASSTDIKQYF. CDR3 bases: TGTGCCAGCAGTACAGACATTAAGCAGTACTTC.

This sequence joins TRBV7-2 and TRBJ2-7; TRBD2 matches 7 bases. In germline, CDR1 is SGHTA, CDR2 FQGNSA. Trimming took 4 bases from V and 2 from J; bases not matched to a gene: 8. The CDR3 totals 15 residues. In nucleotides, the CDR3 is TGTGCCAGCAGCTCCGGGGAGGGGTCTCCCTACGAGCAGTACTTC. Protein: CASSSGEGSPYEQYF.

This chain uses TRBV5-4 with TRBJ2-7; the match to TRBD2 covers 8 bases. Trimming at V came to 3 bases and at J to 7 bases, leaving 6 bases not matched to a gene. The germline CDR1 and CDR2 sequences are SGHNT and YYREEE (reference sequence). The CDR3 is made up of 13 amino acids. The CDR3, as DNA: TGTGCCAGCAGCTCAGCGGGAGTCAGGGAGCAGTACTTC. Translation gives CASSSAGVREQYF.

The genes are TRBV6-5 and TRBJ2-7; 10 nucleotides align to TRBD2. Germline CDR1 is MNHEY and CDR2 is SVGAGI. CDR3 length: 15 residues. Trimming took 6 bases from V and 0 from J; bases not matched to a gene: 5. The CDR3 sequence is CASSLAGVSSYEQYF. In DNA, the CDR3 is TGTGCCAGCAGCCTAGCGGGAGTTAGCTCCTACGAGCAGTACTTC.

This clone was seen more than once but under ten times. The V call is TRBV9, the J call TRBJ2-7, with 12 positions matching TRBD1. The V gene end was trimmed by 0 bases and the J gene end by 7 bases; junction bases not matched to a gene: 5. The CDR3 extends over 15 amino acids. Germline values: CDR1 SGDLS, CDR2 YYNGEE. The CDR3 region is CASSVGGTGGEEQYF. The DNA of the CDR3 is TGTGCCAGCAGCGTAGGAGGGACAGGGGGCGAGGAGCAGTACTTC.

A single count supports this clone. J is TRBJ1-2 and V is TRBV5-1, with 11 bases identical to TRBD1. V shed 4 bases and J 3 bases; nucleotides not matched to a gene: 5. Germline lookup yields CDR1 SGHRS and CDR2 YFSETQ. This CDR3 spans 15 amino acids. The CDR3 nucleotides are TGCGCCAGCAGCCAAGGACAGGGGGCTTACTATGGCTACACCTTC. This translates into CASSQGQGAYYGYTF.

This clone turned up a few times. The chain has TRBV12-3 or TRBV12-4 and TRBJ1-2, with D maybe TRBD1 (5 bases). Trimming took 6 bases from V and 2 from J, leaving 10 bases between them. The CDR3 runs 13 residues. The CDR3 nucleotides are TGTGCCAGCAGATACAGGCGGAACTATGGCTACACCTTC. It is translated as CASRYRRNYGYTF.

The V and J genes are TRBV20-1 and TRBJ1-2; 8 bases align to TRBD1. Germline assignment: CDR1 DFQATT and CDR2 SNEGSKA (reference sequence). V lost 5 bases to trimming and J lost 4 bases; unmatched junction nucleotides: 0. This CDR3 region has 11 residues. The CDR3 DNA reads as TGCAGTGCTGGGACAGGCTATGGCTACACCTTC. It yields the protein CSAGTGYGYTF.

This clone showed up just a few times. In DNA, the CDR3 is TGTGCCAGCAGTTACTCGGAGCGGGAAAAAGCTTTCTTT. Translation gives CASSYSEREKAFF. The V and J genes are TRBV6-5 and TRBJ1-1; no firm D call. Germline V gene sequence: CDR1 MNHEY, CDR2 SVGAGI. V was shortened by 0 bases and J by 9 bases, with 11 bases between the two germline ends. The CDR3 is made up of 13 amino acids.

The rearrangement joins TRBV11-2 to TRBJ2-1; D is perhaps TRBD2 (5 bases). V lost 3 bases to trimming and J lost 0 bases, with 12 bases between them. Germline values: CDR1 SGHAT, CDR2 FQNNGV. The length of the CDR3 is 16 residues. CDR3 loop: CASSFWSGSSYNEQFF. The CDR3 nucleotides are TGTGCCAGCAGCTTTTGGAGCGGTAGCTCCTACAATGAGCAGTTCTTC.

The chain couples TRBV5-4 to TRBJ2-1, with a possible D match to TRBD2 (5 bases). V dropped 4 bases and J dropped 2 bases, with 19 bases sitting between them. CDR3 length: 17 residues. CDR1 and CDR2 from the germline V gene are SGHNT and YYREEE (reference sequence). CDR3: CASSPRGSATAYNEQFF. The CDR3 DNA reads TGTGCCAGCAGCCCCCGGGGTAGCGCGACGGCCTACAATGAGCAGTTCTTC. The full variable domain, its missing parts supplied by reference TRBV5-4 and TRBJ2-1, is ETGVTQSPTHLIKTRGQQVTLRCSSQSGHNTVSWYQQALGQGPQFIFQYYREEENGRGNFPPRFSGLQFPNYSSELNVNALELDDSALYLCASSPRGSATAYNEQFFGPGTRLTVL.

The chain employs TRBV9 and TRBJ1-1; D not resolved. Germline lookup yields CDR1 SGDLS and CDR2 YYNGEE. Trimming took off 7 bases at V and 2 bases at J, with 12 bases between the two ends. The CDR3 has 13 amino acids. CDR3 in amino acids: CASGEGPNTEAFF. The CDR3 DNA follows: TGTGCCAGCGGGGAGGGTCCAAACACTGAAGCTTTCTTT.

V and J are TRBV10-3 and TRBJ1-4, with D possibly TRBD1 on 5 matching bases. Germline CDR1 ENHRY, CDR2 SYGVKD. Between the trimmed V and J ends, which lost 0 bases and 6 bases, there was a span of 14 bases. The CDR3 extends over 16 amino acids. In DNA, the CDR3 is TGTGCCATCAGTGAGTCGAGATGGGGGGAGTATGAAAAACTGTTTTTT. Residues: CAISESRWGEYEKLFF.

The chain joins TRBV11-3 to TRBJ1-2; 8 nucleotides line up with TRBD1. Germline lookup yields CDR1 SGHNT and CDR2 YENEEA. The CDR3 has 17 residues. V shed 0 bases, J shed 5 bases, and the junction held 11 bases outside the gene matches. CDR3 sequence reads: CASSLDRGQHFQYGYTF. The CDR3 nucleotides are TGTGCCAGCAGCTTAGACAGGGGGCAGCACTTTCAGTATGGCTACACCTTC.

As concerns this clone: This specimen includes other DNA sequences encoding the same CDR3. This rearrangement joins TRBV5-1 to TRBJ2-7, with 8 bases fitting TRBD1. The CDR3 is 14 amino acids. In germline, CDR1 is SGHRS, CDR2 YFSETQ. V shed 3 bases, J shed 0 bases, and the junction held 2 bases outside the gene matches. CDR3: CASSSGTGSYEQYF. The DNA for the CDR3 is TGCGCCAGCAGCTCCGGGACAGGCTCCTACGAGCAGTACTTC.